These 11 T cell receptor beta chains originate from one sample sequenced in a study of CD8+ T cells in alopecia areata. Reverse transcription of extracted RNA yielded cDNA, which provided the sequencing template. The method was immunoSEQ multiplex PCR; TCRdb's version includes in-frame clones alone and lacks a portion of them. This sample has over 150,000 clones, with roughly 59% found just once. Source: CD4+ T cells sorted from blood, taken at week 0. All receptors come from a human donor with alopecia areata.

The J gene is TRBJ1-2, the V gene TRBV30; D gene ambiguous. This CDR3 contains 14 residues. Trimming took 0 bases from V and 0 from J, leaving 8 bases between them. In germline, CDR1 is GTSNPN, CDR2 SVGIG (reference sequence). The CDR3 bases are TGTGCCTGGAGTGTACTCGCGACTAACTATGGCTACACCTTC. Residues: CAWSVLATNYGYTF.

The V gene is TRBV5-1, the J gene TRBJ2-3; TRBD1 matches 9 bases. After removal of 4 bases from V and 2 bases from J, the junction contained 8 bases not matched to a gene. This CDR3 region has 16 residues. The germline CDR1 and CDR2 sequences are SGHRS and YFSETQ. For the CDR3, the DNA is TGCGCCAGCAGCCGATGGGACAGGGACTCCACAGATACGCAGTATTTT. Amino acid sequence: CASSRWDRDSTDTQYF.

The chain's CDR3 is CSVENGYEQYF. CDR3 in DNA: TGCAGCGTTGAAAATGGCTACGAGCAGTACTTC. The V and J genes are TRBV29-1 and TRBJ2-7; no definite D call. V lost 2 bases and J 3 bases, leaving 5 bases between the germline ends. The CDR3 sequence is 11 residues long. CDR1 SQVTM and CDR2 ANQGSEA come from the germline V gene.

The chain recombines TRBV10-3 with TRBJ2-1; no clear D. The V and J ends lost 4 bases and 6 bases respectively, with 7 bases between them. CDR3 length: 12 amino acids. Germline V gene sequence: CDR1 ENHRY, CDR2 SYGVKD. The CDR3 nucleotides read TGTGCCATCAGTGGGGAAGGCAATGAGCAGTTCTTC. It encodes CAISGEGNEQFF.

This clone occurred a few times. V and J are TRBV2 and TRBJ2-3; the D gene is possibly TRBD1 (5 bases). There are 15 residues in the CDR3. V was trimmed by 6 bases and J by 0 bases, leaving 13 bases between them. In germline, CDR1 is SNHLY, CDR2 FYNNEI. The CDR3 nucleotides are TGTGCCAGCAGAGGGGTCAGGACCAGCACAGATACGCAGTATTTT. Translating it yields CASRGVRTSTDTQYF.

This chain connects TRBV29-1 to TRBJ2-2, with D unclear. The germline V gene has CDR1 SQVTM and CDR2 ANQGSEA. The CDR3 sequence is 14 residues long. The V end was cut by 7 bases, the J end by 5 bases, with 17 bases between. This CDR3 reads CSAQSVGATGELFF. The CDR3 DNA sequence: TGCAGCGCTCAGTCTGTGGGTGCGACCGGGGAGCTGTTTTTT.

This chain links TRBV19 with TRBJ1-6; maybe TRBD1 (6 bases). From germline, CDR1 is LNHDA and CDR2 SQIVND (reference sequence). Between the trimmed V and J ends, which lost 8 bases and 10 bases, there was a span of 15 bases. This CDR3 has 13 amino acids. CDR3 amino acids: CASSRGLFSPLHF. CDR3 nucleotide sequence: TGTGCCAGTTCTCGGGGGCTATTCTCACCCCTCCACTTT.

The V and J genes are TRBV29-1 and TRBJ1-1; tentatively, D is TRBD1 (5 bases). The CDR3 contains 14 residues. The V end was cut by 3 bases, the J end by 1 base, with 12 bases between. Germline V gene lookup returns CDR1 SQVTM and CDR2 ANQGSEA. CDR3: CSVEYGGSNTEAFF. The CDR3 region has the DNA TGCAGCGTTGAGTACGGGGGTTCGAACACTGAAGCTTTCTTT. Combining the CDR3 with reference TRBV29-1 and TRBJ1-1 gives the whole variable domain SAVISQKPSRDICQRGTSLTIQCQVDSQVTMMFWYRQQPGQSLTLIATANQGSEATYESGFVIDKFPISRPNLTFSTLTVSNMSPEDSSIYLCSVEYGGSNTEAFFGQGTRLTVV.

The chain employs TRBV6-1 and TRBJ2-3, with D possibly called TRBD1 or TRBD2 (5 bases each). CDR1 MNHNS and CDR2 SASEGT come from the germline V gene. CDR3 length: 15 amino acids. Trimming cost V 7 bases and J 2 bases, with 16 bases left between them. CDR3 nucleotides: TGTGCCAGCACAGAGAGGGGAACGTCCACAGATACGCAGTATTTT. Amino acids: CASTERGTSTDTQYF.

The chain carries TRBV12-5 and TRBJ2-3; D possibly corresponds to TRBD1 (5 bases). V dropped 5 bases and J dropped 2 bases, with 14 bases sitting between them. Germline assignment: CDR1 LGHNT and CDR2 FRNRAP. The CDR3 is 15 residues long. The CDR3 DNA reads TGTGCTAGTGGTAGGGGATTGAGAGTCACAGATACGCAGTATTTT. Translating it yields CASGRGLRVTDTQYF.

The CDR3 sequence is CASRPGAGLYGYTF. Written as DNA, the CDR3 is TGTGCCAGCAGGCCCGGGGCAGGACTTTATGGCTACACCTTC. J is TRBJ1-2 and V is TRBV27; D possibly corresponds to TRBD1 (5 bases). Germline values: CDR1 MNHEY, CDR2 SMNVEV (reference sequence). V lost 6 bases to trimming and J lost 5 bases, with 16 bases between them. The CDR3 has 14 amino acids.